The subject of this entry is one TCR beta chain. Clones were read by immunoSEQ multiplex PCR, and TCRdb kept only the in-frame ones, dropping some. Counted here are approximately 31,000 clones, 90% to 95% occurring once; the ten biggest clones make up approximately 3.7%. This sample stems from a study of blood T cell repertoires in COVID-19. About the study: Researchers got acute and convalescent COVID-19 samples from the United States, Italy and Spain.

The V and J ends lost 2 bases and 3 bases respectively, with 16 bases between them. The germline V gene encodes CDR1 MNHNS and CDR2 SASEGT. The CDR3 has 17 amino acids. The source of this sequence is a man aged 60 to 69 with acute or convalescent COVID-19. V and J are TRBV6-1 and TRBJ1-4; TRBD1 might be the D (6 bases). Sequencing was done on a sample of peripheral blood. DNA of the CDR3: TGTGCCAGCAGTGAAAAGGCCAGGGGATTTCCTAATGAAAAACTGTTTTTT. It encodes CASSEKARGFPNEKLFF.